This is a list of T cell receptor beta chains from one sample in a study of graft-versus-host responses after intestinal transplantation. For these receptors, no antigen is known. Profiling relied on immunoSEQ multiplex PCR, and the TCRdb table lists in-frame clones only, not all of them. The sample carries 50,000 or so clones, about 93% recorded once. Material: unstimulated CD4+ T cells sorted from spleen or lymph node cells, obtained before transplant. The receptors derive from a human donor who was the organ donor for an intestinal transplant. The CDR3 runs from the conserved cysteine through the conserved F or W. Each record gives: J gene, D gene, clone size, V gene, CDR3 protein, CDR3 DNA. The D gene is left open where the match is weak. Size values are once, few and many counts, or a class for expanded clones, and some rows have none.

j_gene: TRBJ2-3
d_gene: NA
abundance: NA
v_gene: TRBV19
CDR3aa: CASSVPRYSTDTQYF
CDR3nt: TGTGCCAGTAGTGTCCCGAGGTATAGCACAGATACGCAGTATTTT

j_gene: TRBJ2-7
d_gene: NA
abundance: NA
v_gene: TRBV28
CDR3aa: CASRSRVTGRTYYEQYF
CDR3nt: TGTGCCAGCAGATCACGGGTGACAGGAAGGACCTACTACGAGCAGTACTTC

j_gene: TRBJ2-7
d_gene: TRBD1
abundance: NA
v_gene: TRBV9
CDR3aa: CASSIGQGWSYEQYF
CDR3nt: TGTGCCAGCAGCATCGGACAGGGATGGTCCTACGAGCAGTACTTC

j_gene: TRBJ2-3
d_gene: TRBD2
abundance: NA
v_gene: TRBV10-3
CDR3aa: CAITPGLAGVWDTQYF
CDR3nt: TGTGCCATCACCCCGGGACTAGCGGGAGTTTGGGATACGCAGTATTTT

j_gene: TRBJ2-2
d_gene: TRBD2
abundance: NA
v_gene: TRBV5-1
CDR3aa: CASSLASNSGSTGELFF
CDR3nt: TGCGCCAGCAGCTTAGCGTCTAACAGCGGGAGCACCGGGGAGCTGTTTTTT

j_gene: TRBJ1-1
d_gene: NA
abundance: NA
v_gene: TRBV30
CDR3aa: CAWSDTGFMNTEAFF
CDR3nt: TGTGCCTGGAGCGATACAGGGTTCATGAACACTGAAGCTTTCTTT

j_gene: TRBJ2-3
d_gene: NA
abundance: NA
v_gene: TRBV7-9
CDR3aa: CASSFGQGSTDTQYF
CDR3nt: TGTGCCAGCAGCTTCGGCCAGGGCAGCACAGATACGCAGTATTTT

j_gene: TRBJ2-2
d_gene: NA
abundance: NA
v_gene: TRBV7-8
CDR3aa: CASSLFDGELFF
CDR3nt: TGTGCCAGCAGCTTATTCGACGGGGAGCTGTTTTTT

j_gene: TRBJ2-1
d_gene: TRBD1
abundance: NA
v_gene: TRBV28
CDR3aa: CASSSPGQGYNEQFF
CDR3nt: TGTGCCAGCAGTTCTCCGGGACAGGGGTACAATGAGCAGTTCTTC

j_gene: TRBJ2-2
d_gene: NA
abundance: NA
v_gene: TRBV9
CDR3aa: CASSVEVGANTGELFF
CDR3nt: TGTGCCAGCAGCGTAGAGGTGGGGGCGAACACCGGGGAGCTGTTTTTT

j_gene: TRBJ1-1
d_gene: NA
abundance: NA
v_gene: TRBV2
CDR3aa: CASKRHSNTEAFF
CDR3nt: TGTGCCAGCAAGCGACACTCGAACACTGAAGCTTTCTTT

j_gene: TRBJ2-7
d_gene: NA
abundance: NA
v_gene: TRBV5-4
CDR3aa: CASSLQGGTEEQYF
CDR3nt: TGTGCCAGCAGCTTGCAGGGCGGGACGGAAGAGCAGTACTTC

j_gene: TRBJ2-7
d_gene: TRBD2
abundance: NA
v_gene: TRBV4-3
CDR3aa: CASSHETSSRGSYEQYF
CDR3nt: TGCGCCAGCAGCCACGAGACTAGCAGTAGGGGCTCCTACGAGCAGTACTTC

j_gene: TRBJ2-3
d_gene: TRBD2
abundance: few
v_gene: TRBV5-1
CDR3aa: CASRGEGQSCTDTQYF
CDR3nt: TGCGCCAGCAGGGGGGAGGGGCAGAGTTGCACAGATACGCAGTATTTT

j_gene: TRBJ2-1
d_gene: TRBD2
abundance: NA
v_gene: TRBV9
CDR3aa: CASSPRLAGGGNEQFF
CDR3nt: TGTGCCAGCAGCCCCCGCCTAGCGGGAGGGGGCAATGAGCAGTTCTTC

j_gene: TRBJ1-5
d_gene: NA
abundance: NA
v_gene: TRBV28
CDR3aa: CASSENQPQHF
CDR3nt: TGTGCCAGCAGCGAGAATCAGCCCCAGCATTTT

j_gene: TRBJ2-3
d_gene: NA
abundance: NA
v_gene: TRBV7-2
CDR3aa: CASSRDPSTDTRYF
CDR3nt: TGTGCCAGCAGTAGGGACCCTAGCACAGATACGCGGTATTTT

j_gene: TRBJ2-7
d_gene: NA
abundance: NA
v_gene: TRBV10-3
CDR3aa: CAISDPGDSYEQYF
CDR3nt: TGTGCCATCAGTGACCCAGGGGACTCCTACGAGCAGTACTTC

j_gene: TRBJ1-2
d_gene: NA
abundance: NA
v_gene: TRBV19
CDR3aa: CASTHGGLDYGYTF
CDR3nt: TGTGCCAGTACCCACGGGGGTTTGGACTATGGCTACACCTTC

j_gene: TRBJ2-3
d_gene: NA
abundance: once
v_gene: TRBV7-2
CDR3aa: CASSLERTDTQYF
CDR3nt: TGTGCCAGCAGCTTAGAACGTACAGATACGCAGTATTTT

j_gene: TRBJ2-5
d_gene: NA
abundance: NA
v_gene: TRBV27
CDR3aa: CASRAAGLGETQYF
CDR3nt: TGTGCCAGCAGGGCCGCGGGGTTGGGGGAGACCCAGTACTTC

j_gene: TRBJ2-7
d_gene: TRBD1
abundance: NA
v_gene: TRBV7-3
CDR3aa: CASSNTGGEQYF
CDR3nt: TGTGCCAGCAGTAACACAGGGGGCGAGCAGTACTTC

j_gene: TRBJ2-5
d_gene: TRBD2
abundance: NA
v_gene: TRBV7-6
CDR3aa: CASRSLAGDGKTQYF
CDR3nt: TGTGCCAGCAGATCCCTAGCGGGAGACGGAAAGACCCAGTACTTC

j_gene: TRBJ2-2
d_gene: NA
abundance: once
v_gene: TRBV5-6
CDR3aa: CASSLTHPTGELFF
CDR3nt: TGTGCCAGCAGCCTGACCCACCCTACCGGGGAGCTGTTTTTT

j_gene: TRBJ2-7
d_gene: NA
abundance: NA
v_gene: TRBV6-1
CDR3aa: CASSEADNSHTESYEQYF
CDR3nt: TGTGCCAGCAGTGAAGCCGACAACAGCCACACCGAATCCTACGAGCAGTACTTC

j_gene: TRBJ2-2
d_gene: NA
abundance: NA
v_gene: TRBV4-1
CDR3aa: CASSQDRQGGLGAGELFF
CDR3nt: TGCGCCAGCAGCCAAGATCGCCAGGGCGGGCTTGGCGCCGGGGAGCTGTTTTTT

j_gene: TRBJ2-5
d_gene: TRBD1
abundance: once
v_gene: TRBV4-3
CDR3aa: CASSQEWDRGRETQYF
CDR3nt: TGCGCCAGCAGCCAAGAGTGGGACAGGGGACGGGAGACCCAGTACTTC

j_gene: TRBJ2-7
d_gene: NA
abundance: NA
v_gene: TRBV28
CDR3aa: CASSFSWADEQYF
CDR3nt: TGTGCCAGCAGTTTCAGTTGGGCAGACGAGCAGTACTTC

j_gene: TRBJ2-7
d_gene: TRBD1
abundance: NA
v_gene: TRBV4-1
CDR3aa: CASSQDLGQGGYEQYF
CDR3nt: TGCGCCAGCAGCCAAGATCTGGGACAGGGAGGGTACGAGCAGTACTTC

j_gene: TRBJ1-1
d_gene: NA
abundance: NA
v_gene: TRBV6-6
CDR3aa: CASSYVALEAFF
CDR3nt: TGTGCCAGCAGTTACGTTGCTCTAGAAGCTTTCTTT

j_gene: TRBJ2-7
d_gene: TRBD2
abundance: NA
v_gene: TRBV9
CDR3aa: CASSPGTSGSSYEQYF
CDR3nt: TGTGCCAGCAGCCCCGGGACTAGCGGGAGCTCCTACGAGCAGTACTTC

j_gene: TRBJ1-1
d_gene: TRBD1
abundance: NA
v_gene: TRBV4-3
CDR3aa: CASSQLTGGNTEAFF
CDR3nt: TGCGCCAGCAGCCAACTTACAGGGGGGAACACTGAAGCTTTCTTT

j_gene: TRBJ2-5
d_gene: NA
abundance: few
v_gene: TRBV5-1
CDR3aa: CASSLTGKETQYF
CDR3nt: TGCGCCAGCAGCTTGACAGGGAAAGAGACCCAGTACTTC

j_gene: TRBJ2-5
d_gene: TRBD1
abundance: NA
v_gene: TRBV28
CDR3aa: CASSPGTDYQETQYF
CDR3nt: TGTGCCAGCAGCCCCGGGACAGATTACCAAGAGACCCAGTACTTC

j_gene: TRBJ2-3
d_gene: TRBD2
abundance: NA
v_gene: TRBV28
CDR3aa: CASSLWTSGLTDTQYF
CDR3nt: TGTGCCAGCAGTTTATGGACTAGCGGGCTCACAGATACGCAGTATTTT

j_gene: TRBJ1-4
d_gene: TRBD1
abundance: NA
v_gene: TRBV7-4
CDR3aa: CASSLARMCRQGAEKLFF
CDR3nt: TGTGCCAGCAGCTTAGCCCGGATGTGCCGACAGGGTGCTGAAAAACTGTTTTTT

j_gene: TRBJ1-6
d_gene: NA
abundance: NA
v_gene: TRBV30
CDR3aa: CAWGRNNSPLHF
CDR3nt: TGTGCCTGGGGACGGAATAATTCACCCCTCCACTTT

j_gene: TRBJ2-3
d_gene: TRBD1
abundance: NA
v_gene: TRBV30
CDR3aa: CAWNRDSHTQYF
CDR3nt: TGTGCCTGGAATAGGGACAGCCATACGCAGTATTTT

j_gene: TRBJ1-1
d_gene: NA
abundance: NA
v_gene: TRBV30
CDR3aa: CAWSSQMNTEAFF
CDR3nt: TGTGCCTGGAGTTCGCAAATGAACACTGAAGCTTTCTTT

j_gene: TRBJ2-7
d_gene: TRBD2
abundance: NA
v_gene: TRBV6-5
CDR3aa: CASSYGGRLDEQYF
CDR3nt: TGTGCCAGCAGTTACGGCGGGAGGCTCGACGAGCAGTACTTC

j_gene: TRBJ2-3
d_gene: TRBD2
abundance: NA
v_gene: TRBV5-1
CDR3aa: CASSFGTNMDTQYF
CDR3nt: TGCGCCAGCAGCTTCGGGACTAATATGGATACGCAGTATTTT

j_gene: TRBJ1-1
d_gene: TRBD1
abundance: NA
v_gene: TRBV7-2
CDR3aa: CASTGRGGRSTEAFF
CDR3nt: TGTGCCAGCACCGGAAGAGGGGGCAGAAGCACTGAAGCTTTCTTT

j_gene: TRBJ2-7
d_gene: TRBD2
abundance: NA
v_gene: TRBV5-6
CDR3aa: CASSLDGGGPAYEQYF
CDR3nt: TGTGCCAGCAGCTTGGACGGGGGAGGGCCCGCCTACGAGCAGTACTTC

j_gene: TRBJ2-7
d_gene: NA
abundance: NA
v_gene: TRBV7-3
CDR3aa: CASSLTGAYEQYF
CDR3nt: TGTGCCAGCAGCTTAACGGGGGCCTACGAGCAGTACTTC

j_gene: TRBJ2-5
d_gene: NA
abundance: NA
v_gene: TRBV7-2
CDR3aa: CASSLAVAGGETQYF
CDR3nt: TGTGCCAGCAGCTTAGCGGTTGCAGGAGGGGAGACCCAGTACTTC

j_gene: TRBJ2-7
d_gene: TRBD1
abundance: few
v_gene: TRBV7-9
CDR3aa: CASSLRTGSYEQYF
CDR3nt: TGTGCCAGCAGCTTGAGGACAGGGTCCTACGAGCAGTACTTC

j_gene: TRBJ2-7
d_gene: NA
abundance: NA
v_gene: TRBV7-9
CDR3aa: CASSLTGYEQYF
CDR3nt: TGTGCCAGCAGCTTAACAGGCTACGAGCAGTACTTC

j_gene: TRBJ1-1
d_gene: TRBD1
abundance: once
v_gene: TRBV30
CDR3aa: CAWSGDRDTEAFF
CDR3nt: TGTGCCTGGAGTGGGGACAGGGACACTGAAGCTTTCTTT

j_gene: TRBJ2-1
d_gene: NA
abundance: NA
v_gene: TRBV7-2
CDR3aa: CASSLRGGSSYNEQFF
CDR3nt: TGTGCCAGCAGCTTGAGGGGCGGTAGCTCCTACAATGAGCAGTTCTTC

j_gene: TRBJ2-4
d_gene: NA
abundance: NA
v_gene: TRBV19
CDR3aa: CASRGREGKNIQYF
CDR3nt: TGTGCCAGTAGGGGTAGAGAGGGCAAAAACATTCAGTACTTC

j_gene: TRBJ1-2
d_gene: NA
abundance: NA
v_gene: TRBV5-1
CDR3aa: CASSSAYGYTF
CDR3nt: TGCGCCAGCAGCTCGGCCTATGGCTACACCTTC

j_gene: TRBJ1-1
d_gene: NA
abundance: NA
v_gene: TRBV19
CDR3aa: CASMTRQGRRNPEAFF
CDR3nt: TGTGCCAGTATGACCCGCCAAGGACGGCGAAACCCTGAAGCTTTCTTT

j_gene: TRBJ1-3
d_gene: NA
abundance: NA
v_gene: TRBV7-8
CDR3aa: CASSLERFGSSGNTIYF
CDR3nt: TGTGCCAGCAGCTTAGAGAGGTTCGGCAGCTCTGGAAACACCATATATTTT

j_gene: TRBJ2-3
d_gene: TRBD1
abundance: NA
v_gene: TRBV5-4
CDR3aa: CASSLEGGGQDTTDTQYF
CDR3nt: TGTGCCAGCAGCTTGGAGGGTGGGGGACAGGATACCACAGATACGCAGTATTTT